The clone carrying this T cell receptor (beta chain) was counted many times. The antigen remains unidentified. Trimming left V 3 bases short and J 4 bases short, with 9 bases between. Germline-derived CDR1 and CDR2 are SQVTM and ANQGSEA. The CDR3 is 12 residues long. Noted time point: sample taken at primary tumor resection. Without sorting, whole RNA was sequenced from tumor, nontumor lung or frozen PBMC. Around 68 TRACERx patients with early, untreated non-small cell lung cancer donated samples. This entry comes from a study of spatial heterogeneity in lung cancer. General study points: Ubiquitous expanded tumor TCRs were seen in blood more at resection than at follow-up.

Each molecule of TCR cDNA was tagged with one unique molecular identifier. In TCRdb, the 5' RACE reads were re-called with MiXCR into one record per CDR3 protein. Of more than 35,000 distinct CDR3 sequences in the sample, around 5% were seen once. The chain employs TRBV29-1 and TRBJ2-5; D ambiguous. The receptor was isolated from a female donor with early-stage non-small cell lung cancer. The sequenced sample was PBMCs, obtained at surgery. The CDR3 coding sequence is TGCAGCGTTGACCCTGGTCTAGAGACCCAGTACTTC. Protein sequence: CSVDPGLETQYF.